This T cell receptor (beta chain) was sequenced for a study of T cell responses to AZD1222 COVID-19 vaccine. Only in-frame clones appear in the TCRdb table, and some are missing; sequencing was by immunoSEQ multiplex PCR. Of about 150,000 clones listed, over 80% are singletons. Looked up from germline, CDR1 is SGHTA and CDR2 is FQGNSA. CDR3 length equals 16 residues. The V end lost 0 bases, the J end lost 0 bases, and 9 bases lay between the germline ends. The source was peripheral blood, collected 28 days after the second AZD1222 dose. The chain recombines TRBV7-2 with TRBJ1-3; D is perhaps TRBD1 (5 bases). The source is an adult who received the AZD1222 COVID-19 vaccine. The CDR3 region has the DNA TGTGCCAGCAGCTTAGCCGGGGGTTCCTCTGGAAACACCATATATTTT. As protein: CASSLAGGSSGNTIYF.